One T cell receptor (beta chain) is described in this entry. What it binds is unknown. The data were produced by immunoSEQ multiplex PCR, yet TCRdb's version contains in-frame clones alone and is incomplete. This table has more than 70,000 clones, approximately 82% appearing once. This CDR3 has 15 residues. The V and J ends lost 5 bases and 5 bases, in that order; junction bases with no gene match: 8. From germline, CDR1 is MDHEN and CDR2 SYDVKM. The sample belongs to a study of lymphopenia after photon versus proton radiotherapy. The study, taken as a whole, reports: In patients who died, overall survival fell as post-nadir TCR diversity dropped more. Relative stability marked proton patients; photon patients lost diversity and naive cells. Authors raise, but do not show, better survival with proton therapy.

The chain links TRBV28 to TRBJ2-1, with TRBD2 matching over 8 bases. This sequence was found in a man in his 60s with pancreatic cancer. The specimen comprised peripheral blood, sampled from a patient treated with proton-based radiotherapy. The CDR3 region has the DNA TGTGCCAGCAGTCCTCCAGCGGGAGCCCACAATGAGCAGTTCTTC. As protein: CASSPPAGAHNEQFF.